The clone carrying this T cell receptor beta chain was observed a few times. Its antigen is undetermined. This entry belongs to a study of cytomegalovirus exposure and HLA in healthy donors. Study results and limitations: The likely explanation for a cluster of highly shared sequence variants was sequencing artifact. In a later analysis, at a false discovery rate of 0.05, 16,951 TCR beta sequences matched HLA alleles.

The PCR contained 60 Vbeta and 13 Jbeta primers. Profiling relied on immunoSEQ multiplex PCR, and the TCRdb table lists in-frame clones only, not all of them. The repertoire includes about 210,000 clones, approximately 82% of them detected once, and 10% sits in the top ten. The sequencing sample was made of PBMCs. This sequence originates from a woman between 50 and 59 years old in good health and CMV-seropositive.

The CDR3 region is CASSPEGSYEQYF. CDR3 DNA: TGCGCCAGCAGCCCAGAGGGTTCCTACGAGCAGTACTTC. The chain recombines TRBV5-1 with TRBJ2-7, with a possible D match to TRBD2 (5 bases). Looked up from germline, CDR1 is SGHRS and CDR2 is YFSETQ. This CDR3 contains 13 residues. Between the trimmed V and J ends, which lost 4 bases and 1 base, there was a span of 9 bases.